Below, 20 T cell receptor beta chains from the same sample are listed, as sequenced in a study of metastatic and nonmetastatic thyroid tumors. Each patient came to thyroid surgery without any prior treatment (of any kind). TCRdb re-analyzed the PCR reads using MiXCR. The sample carries 100,000 or so clones, approximately 15% recorded once. The sample taken for sequencing was blood. The receptors originated from a female donor with papillary thyroid cancer or a benign thyroid nodule (not recorded which). Some clones in this sample may be carry-over from other donors' samples.

The table lists this clone with a few counts. The chain joins TRBV12-3 or TRBV12-4 to TRBJ2-5; D is undetermined. Trimming pared 6 bases from V and 0 bases from J, leaving 11 bases between. The CDR3 covers 14 residues. The CDR3 DNA follows: TGTGCCAGCAGGACCTTGACTTACCAAGAGACCCAGTACTTC. Translated, it gives CASRTLTYQETQYF.

On this clone: It may be a read error: a sequence one base away is much more abundant. V and J are TRBV24-1 and TRBJ2-5, with 8 bases aligning to TRBD1. V shed 6 bases and J 5 bases; nucleotides not matched to a gene: 16. The CDR3 runs 17 residues. Germline lookup yields CDR1 KGHDR and CDR2 SFDVKD. CDR3 bases: TGTGCCACCAGTACCCCACTCCGCCCGGACAGGGAGGAGACCCAGTACTTC. Residues: CATSTPLRPDREETQYF.

A remark on this clone: A much larger clone differs from this one at a single base, so this may be a read error. The CDR3 spells CANSQFGRDSPLHF. As DNA, the CDR3 is TGCGCCAACAGCCAGTTCGGCCGGGATTCACCCCTCCACTTT. V usage is TRBV4-1 and J usage is TRBJ1-6; D gene ambiguous. This CDR3 has 14 residues. Germline V gene sequence: CDR1 MGHRA, CDR2 YSYEKL.

The table lists this clone with many counts. This sequence joins TRBV6-1 and TRBJ1-3; tentative D call: TRBD1 (5 bases). V dropped 8 bases and J dropped 3 bases, with 14 bases sitting between them. CDR1 is MNHNS, CDR2 SASEGT, per germline. The CDR3 spans 14 residues. The CDR3 sequence: CASGGRVDGNTIYF. The CDR3 nucleotides read TGTGCCAGCGGTGGCAGGGTGGATGGAAACACCATATATTTT.

V is TRBV7-9 and J is TRBJ2-7; D not resolved. The V end was cut by 2 bases, the J end by 3 bases, with 5 bases between. Germline CDR1 SEHNR, CDR2 FQNEAQ (reference sequence). The CDR3 is 12 amino acids. In DNA, the CDR3 is TGTGCCAGCAGCTTATTCAGCTACGAGCAGTACTTC. Protein: CASSLFSYEQYF.

This clone was observed a few times. Other DNA sequences within the sample encode an identical CDR3. The chain combines TRBV5-1 with TRBJ1-4, with D unresolved. The CDR3 runs 17 residues. Germline V gene sequence: CDR1 SGHRS, CDR2 YFSETQ. V lost 3 bases, J lost 0 bases, and 15 bases lay in between. CDR3 bases: TGCGCCAGCAGCTCGGGCCGGAGAGGGTCAACTAATGAAAAACTGTTTTTT. Protein product: CASSSGRRGSTNEKLFF.

Points on this clone: A much larger clone lies one base from this, so it may be a read error. CDR3 residues: CASSEAGGVLEAFF. CDR3 DNA: TGTGCCAGCAGTGAAGCGGGGGGGGTATTGGAAGCTTTCTTT. The chain carries TRBV2 and TRBJ1-1; tentative D call: TRBD1 (5 bases). Germline CDR1 reads SNHLY; CDR2 reads FYNNEI. V lost 0 bases, J lost 8 bases, and 13 bases lay in between. CDR3 length equals 14 residues.

This clone was found many times. The chain couples TRBV7-2 to TRBJ1-1, with TRBD1 as a possible D gene (5 bases). Germline CDR1 reads SGHTA; CDR2 reads FQGNSA. The CDR3 contains 13 residues. The V end lost 6 bases, the J end lost 0 bases, and 8 bases lay between the germline ends. The CDR3 reads CASRQGVNTEAFF. CDR3 nucleotides: TGTGCCAGCAGGCAAGGGGTGAACACTGAAGCTTTCTTT.

This clone has ten or more counts. The chain combines TRBV28 with TRBJ2-1, with D perhaps matching TRBD2 (6 bases). The germline V and J ends were trimmed by 8 bases and 10 bases, with 21 bases remaining between them. The germline V gene encodes CDR1 MDHEN and CDR2 SYDVKM. This CDR3 has 14 residues. In DNA form, the CDR3 reads TGTGCCAGCTTTAGCGGCCGACTAAGTGCGGAGCAGTTCTTC. Protein product: CASFSGRLSAEQFF. The entire variable domain, with the rest obtained from reference TRBV28 and TRBJ2-1, is as follows: DVKVTQSSRYLVKRTGEKVFLECVQDMDHENMFWYRQDPGLGLRLIYFSYDVKMKEKGDIPEGYSVSREKKERFSLILESASTNQTSMYLCASFSGRLSAEQFFGPGTRLTVL.

A remark on this clone: This may come from a read error, since a much larger clone is one base off. V and J are TRBV11-3 and TRBJ2-7; the D is unclear. The CDR3 covers 13 residues. Germline-derived CDR1 and CDR2 are SGHNT and YENEEA. V gave up 4 bases and J gave up 3 bases, with 10 bases separating them. The CDR3 protein is CASSYYGDYEQYF. The CDR3 DNA is TGTGCCAGCAGCTATTACGGAGACTACGAGCAGTACTTC.

Ten or more counts support this clone. The chain recombines TRBV20-1 with TRBJ1-6; no definite D call. The CDR3 is 15 amino acids. Germline V gene sequence: CDR1 DFQATT, CDR2 SNEGSKA (reference sequence). V was pared by 3 bases and J by 8 bases, with 17 bases between. The CDR3 region is CSAREAVTAYSPLHF. The CDR3 nucleotides read TGCAGTGCTAGGGAGGCAGTTACGGCCTATTCACCCCTCCACTTT.

This clone came up many times. The chain combines TRBV28 with TRBJ1-5; TRBD1 might be the D (5 bases). Germline V gene lookup returns CDR1 MDHEN and CDR2 SYDVKM. The CDR3 extends over 13 amino acids. V was clipped by 3 bases and J by 6 bases, with 9 bases between them. CDR3 in DNA: TGTGCCAGCAGTTTCCAGACAGTTCAGCCCCAGCATTTT. It specifies CASSFQTVQPQHF.

This clone occurred a few times. The chain combines TRBV6-5 with TRBJ2-5; tentative D call: TRBD1 (5 bases). This CDR3 has 13 residues. Looked up from germline, CDR1 is MNHEY and CDR2 is SVGAGI. Trimming took off 4 bases at V and 5 bases at J, with 11 bases between the two ends. CDR3 sequence (DNA): TGTGCCAGCAGTTGGGCAGGGTACGAGACCCAGTACTTC. It is translated as CASSWAGYETQYF.

V gene TRBV28 combines with J gene TRBJ1-5; D gene uncertain. The CDR3 is 14 residues long. Trimming shortened V by 9 bases and J by 6 bases, and 18 bases separated the two germline ends. Per the germline V gene, CDR1 is MDHEN and CDR2 is SYDVKM. DNA for the CDR3: TGTGCCAGTAGTCCGTGTGGGGTGGGTCAGCCCCAGCATTTT. Protein: CASSPCGVGQPQHF.

This clone showed up just a few times. This may stem from a read error, because a much larger clone lies one nucleotide away. This chain joins TRBV2 and TRBJ1-5; TRBD1 is a possible D gene (5 bases). The CDR3 is 15 residues long. CDR1 SNHLY and CDR2 FYNNEI come from the germline V gene. The CDR3 nucleotides are TGTGCCAGCACCAAGGAGGGGCTTAGCAATCAGCCCCGGCATTTT. The encoded protein is CASTKEGLSNQPRHF.

There are many counts of this clone. This rearrangement joins TRBV28 to TRBJ1-6; TRBD1 is a possible D gene (5 bases). The CDR3 extends over 16 amino acids. CDR1 MDHEN and CDR2 SYDVKM come from the germline V gene. V lost 8 bases and J 8 bases, leaving 22 bases between the germline ends. CDR3 bases: TGTGCCAGCGTCACCTATGGGGGGGAAATCGATTCACCCCTCCACTTT. Its translation is CASVTYGGEIDSPLHF.

This clone was recorded at least ten times. Within the sample, other DNA sequences also encode this same CDR3. This sequence joins TRBV12-3 or TRBV12-4 and TRBJ1-4; TRBD1 is a possible D gene (5 bases). The CDR3 extends over 15 amino acids. V was cut by 10 bases and J by 8 bases, with 23 bases left in between. This chain's CDR3 is CATRPGLNEGEKLFF. CDR3 DNA sequence: TGTGCCACCCGGCCGGGTCTTAACGAGGGGGAAAAACTGTTTTTT.

On this clone: One end of the junction varies from germline; a read error may be responsible. The V gene is TRBV7-2, the J gene TRBJ2-5, with D tentatively TRBD2 (5 bases). The CDR3 totals 15 residues. Germline lookup yields CDR1 SGHTA and CDR2 FQGNSA. Written as DNA, the CDR3 is TGTGCCAGCAGCTCTATGTCAGGTTGGGGAGAGACCCTGTACTTC. This gives the protein CASSSMSGWGETLYF.

Regarding this clone: A much bigger clone sits one base away, suggesting this may be a read error. V usage is TRBV20-1 and J usage is TRBJ2-3; 8 bases map to TRBD2. The CDR3 length is 13 residues. From germline, CDR1 is DFQATT and CDR2 SNEGSKA (reference sequence). J lost 6 bases, V lost 4 bases, and 6 bases had no gene match. CDR3 in DNA: TGCAGTGCTATCGGGGGGGCCATGGATACGCAGTATTTT. Translated: CSAIGGAMDTQYF.

At least ten counts were recorded for this clone. The gene calls are TRBV18 and TRBJ2-1; possibly TRBD1 or TRBD2 for D (6 bases each). The CDR3 totals 17 residues. Germline V lookup: CDR1 KGHSH, CDR2 LQKENI. Trimming removed 0 bases at V and 2 bases at J, with 14 bases between. CDR3 in amino acids: CASSPPVVGGPYNEQFF. CDR3 nucleotide sequence: TGTGCCAGCTCACCACCGGTGGTAGGGGGGCCCTACAATGAGCAGTTCTTC.